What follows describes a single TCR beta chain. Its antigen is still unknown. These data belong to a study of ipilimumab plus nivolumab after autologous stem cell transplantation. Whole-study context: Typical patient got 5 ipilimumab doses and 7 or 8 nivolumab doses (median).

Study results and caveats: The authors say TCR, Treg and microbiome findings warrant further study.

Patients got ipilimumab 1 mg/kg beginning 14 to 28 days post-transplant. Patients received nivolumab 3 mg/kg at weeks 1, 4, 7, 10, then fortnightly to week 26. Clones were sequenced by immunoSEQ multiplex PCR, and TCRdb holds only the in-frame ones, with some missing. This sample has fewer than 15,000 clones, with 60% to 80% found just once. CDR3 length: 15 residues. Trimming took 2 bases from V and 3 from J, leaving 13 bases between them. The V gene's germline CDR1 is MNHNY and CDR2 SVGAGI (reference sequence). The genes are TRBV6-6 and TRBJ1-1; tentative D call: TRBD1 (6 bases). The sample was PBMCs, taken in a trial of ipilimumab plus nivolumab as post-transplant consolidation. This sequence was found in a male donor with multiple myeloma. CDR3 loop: CASSYGAGADTEAFF. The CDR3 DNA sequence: TGTGCCAGCAGTTACGGGGCAGGGGCGGACACTGAAGCTTTCTTT.